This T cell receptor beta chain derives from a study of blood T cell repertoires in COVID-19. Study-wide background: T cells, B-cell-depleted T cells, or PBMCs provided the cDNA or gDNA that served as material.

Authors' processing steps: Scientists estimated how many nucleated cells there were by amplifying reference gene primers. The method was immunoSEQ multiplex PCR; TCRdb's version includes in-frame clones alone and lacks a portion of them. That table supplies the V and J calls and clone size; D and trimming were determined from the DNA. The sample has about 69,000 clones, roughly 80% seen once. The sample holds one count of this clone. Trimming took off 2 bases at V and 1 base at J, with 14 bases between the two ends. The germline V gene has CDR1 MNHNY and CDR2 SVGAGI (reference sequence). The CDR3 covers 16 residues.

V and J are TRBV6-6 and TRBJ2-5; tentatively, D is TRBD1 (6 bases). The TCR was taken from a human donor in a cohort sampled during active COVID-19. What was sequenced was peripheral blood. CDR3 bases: TGTGCCAGCAGTTACGGGGCAGGGGCGTTCCAAGAGACCCAGTACTTC. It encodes CASSYGAGAFQETQYF.